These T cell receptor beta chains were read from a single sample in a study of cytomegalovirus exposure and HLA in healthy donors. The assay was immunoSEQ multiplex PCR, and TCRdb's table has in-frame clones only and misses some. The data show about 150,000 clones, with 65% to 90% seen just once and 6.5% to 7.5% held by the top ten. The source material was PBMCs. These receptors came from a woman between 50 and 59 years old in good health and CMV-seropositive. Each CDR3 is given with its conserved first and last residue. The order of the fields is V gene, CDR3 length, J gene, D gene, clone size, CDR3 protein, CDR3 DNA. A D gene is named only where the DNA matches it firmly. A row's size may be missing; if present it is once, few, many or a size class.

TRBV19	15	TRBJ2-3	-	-	CASSLGAVASDTQYF	TGTGCCAGTAGTCTGGGAGCAGTAGCTTCGGATACGCAGTATTTT
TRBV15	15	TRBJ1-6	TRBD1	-	CATSRDSTGQSPLHF	TGTGCCACCAGCAGAGACTCGACAGGGCAGTCACCCCTCCACTTT
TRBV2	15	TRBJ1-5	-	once	CASSEARAGHQPQHF	TGTGCCAGCAGTGAAGCGAGGGCCGGGCATCAGCCCCAGCATTTT
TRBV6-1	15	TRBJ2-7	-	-	CASSGAVSNSYEQYF	TGTGCCAGCAGTGGGGCTGTCTCGAATTCCTACGAGCAGTACTTC
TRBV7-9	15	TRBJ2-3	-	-	CASSFVRGSTDTQYF	TGTGCCAGCAGCTTTGTAAGGGGTAGCACAGATACGCAGTATTTT
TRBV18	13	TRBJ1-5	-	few	CASSPGGNQPQHF	TGTGCCAGCTCACCGGGGGGAAATCAGCCCCAGCATTTT
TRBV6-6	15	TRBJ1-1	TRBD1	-	CASSYSGTGNTEAFF	TGTGCCAGCAGTTATTCCGGGACAGGGAACACTGAAGCTTTCTTT
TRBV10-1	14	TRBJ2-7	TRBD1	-	CASSPGQGIGEQYF	TGCGCCAGCAGTCCGGGACAGGGGATTGGCGAGCAGTACTTC
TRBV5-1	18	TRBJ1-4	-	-	CASSKAGGFEARVEKLFF	TGCGCCAGCAGCAAGGCAGGCGGATTTGAAGCGCGGGTTGAAAAACTGTTTTTT
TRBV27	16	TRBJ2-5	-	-	CASSLVMTGGRETQYF	TGTGCCAGCAGTTTGGTAATGACAGGTGGGCGAGAGACCCAGTACTTC
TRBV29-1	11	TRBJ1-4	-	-	CSTKRNEKLFF	TGCAGCACCAAGAGGAATGAAAAACTGTTTTTT
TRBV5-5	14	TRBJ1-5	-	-	CASSLRGGDQPQHF	TGTGCCAGCAGCTTGCGGGGTGGGGATCAGCCCCAGCATTTT
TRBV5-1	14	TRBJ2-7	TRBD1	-	CASSWTGTGDEQYF	TGCGCCAGCAGCTGGACCGGGACAGGGGACGAGCAGTACTTC
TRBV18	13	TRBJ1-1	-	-	CASSLGVNTEAFF	TGTGCCAGCTCTCTGGGAGTGAACACTGAAGCTTTCTTT
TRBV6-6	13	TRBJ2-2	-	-	CASSVTGTGELFF	TGTGCCAGCAGCGTGACAGGCACCGGGGAGCTGTTTTTT
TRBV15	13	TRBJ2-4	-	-	CATSRGTQDIQYF	TGTGCCACCAGCAGAGGCACCCAGGACATTCAGTACTTC
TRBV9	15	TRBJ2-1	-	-	CASSAEGASYNEQFF	TGTGCCAGCAGCGCGGAGGGGGCGTCCTACAATGAGCAGTTCTTC
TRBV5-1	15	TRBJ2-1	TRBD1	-	CASSPRRGSYNEQFF	TGCGCCAGCAGCCCCCGCAGGGGGTCCTACAATGAGCAGTTCTTC
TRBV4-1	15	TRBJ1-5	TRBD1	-	CASSPRQGVNQPQHF	TGCGCCAGCAGCCCCAGACAGGGAGTAAATCAGCCCCAGCATTTT
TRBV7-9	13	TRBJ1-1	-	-	CASSLEGVREAFF	TGTGCCAGCAGCTTAGAGGGGGTCAGGGAAGCTTTCTTT
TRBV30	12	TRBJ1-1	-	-	CAWSLQGPEAFF	TGTGCCTGGAGTTTACAGGGCCCTGAAGCTTTCTTT
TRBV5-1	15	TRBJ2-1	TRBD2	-	CASRAGGSPYNEQFF	TGCGCCAGCAGGGCCGGGGGGAGCCCCTACAATGAGCAGTTCTTC
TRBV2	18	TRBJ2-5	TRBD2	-	CASSEGLAGAGDLETQYF	TGTGCCAGCAGTGAGGGTCTAGCGGGGGCGGGTGACCTAGAGACCCAGTACTTC
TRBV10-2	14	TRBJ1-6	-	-	CASSIGSYNSPLHF	TGCGCCAGCAGCATCGGGTCCTATAATTCACCCCTCCACTTT
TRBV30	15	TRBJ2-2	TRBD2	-	CAVTSGGAHTGELFF	TGTGCCGTGACTAGCGGGGGGGCTCACACCGGGGAGCTGTTTTTT
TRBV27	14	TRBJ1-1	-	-	CASSLRALNTEAFF	TGTGCCAGCAGCCTCCGAGCCCTGAACACTGAAGCTTTCTTT
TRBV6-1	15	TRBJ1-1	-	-	CASQVWGRKNTEAFF	TGTGCCAGCCAGGTGTGGGGCAGGAAAAACACTGAAGCTTTCTTT
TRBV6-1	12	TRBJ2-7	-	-	CASRGGSYEQYF	TGTGCCAGCAGGGGGGGCTCCTACGAGCAGTACTTC
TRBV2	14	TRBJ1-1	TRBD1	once	CASSRTGVNTEAFF	TGTGCCAGCAGTCGGACAGGGGTGAACACTGAAGCTTTCTTT
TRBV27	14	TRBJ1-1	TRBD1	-	CASQQGAGNTEAFF	TGTGCCAGCCAACAGGGGGCCGGGAACACTGAAGCTTTCTTT
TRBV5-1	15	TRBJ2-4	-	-	CASSLTGIAKNIQYF	TGCGCCAGCAGCTTGACAGGTATCGCCAAAAACATTCAGTACTTC
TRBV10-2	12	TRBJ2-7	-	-	CASSESRYEQYF	TGCGCCAGCAGTGAGTCGAGATACGAGCAGTACTTC
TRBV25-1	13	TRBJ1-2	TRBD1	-	CASRSGTGGSYTF	TGTGCCAGCAGGTCAGGCACAGGGGGCAGCTACACCTTC
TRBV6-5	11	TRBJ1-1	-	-	CASSYGGEAFF	TGTGCCAGCAGTTATGGGGGGGAAGCTTTCTTT
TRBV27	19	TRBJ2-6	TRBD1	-	CASSSSRGDRAIGANVLTF	TGTGCCAGCAGTTCTTCCCGCGGCGACAGGGCTATTGGGGCCAACGTCCTGACTTTC
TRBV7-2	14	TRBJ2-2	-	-	CASSLGRGTGELFF	TGTGCCAGCAGCTTAGGTCGGGGCACCGGGGAGCTGTTTTTT
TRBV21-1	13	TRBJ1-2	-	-	CASPGLTWHGYTF	TGTGCCAGCCCAGGCCTGACCTGGCATGGCTACACCTTC
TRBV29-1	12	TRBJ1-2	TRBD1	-	CSVEQGAGGYTF	TGCAGCGTTGAACAGGGGGCGGGCGGCTACACCTTC
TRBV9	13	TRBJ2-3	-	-	CASSVAVTDTQYF	TGTGCCAGCAGCGTGGCGGTTACAGATACGCAGTATTTT
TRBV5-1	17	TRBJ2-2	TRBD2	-	CASRIRTSGSNTGELFF	TGCGCCAGCAGAATAAGGACTAGCGGGTCGAACACCGGGGAGCTGTTTTTT
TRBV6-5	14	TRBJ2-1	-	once	CASSYSTVQNEQFF	TGTGCCAGCAGTTACTCTACAGTCCAAAATGAGCAGTTCTTC
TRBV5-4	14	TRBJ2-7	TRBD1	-	CASSSGQGRYEQYF	TGTGCCAGCAGCTCCGGACAGGGTCGATACGAGCAGTACTTC
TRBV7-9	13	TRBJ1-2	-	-	CSALGPEGGGYTF	TGTTCCGCCCTCGGACCGGAGGGCGGTGGCTACACCTTC
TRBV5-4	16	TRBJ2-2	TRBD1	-	CASSSQGARVTGELFF	TGTGCCAGCAGCTCGCAGGGGGCTCGGGTCACCGGGGAGCTGTTTTTT
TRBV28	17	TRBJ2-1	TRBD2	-	CASSLGLAGQRGNEQFF	TGTGCCAGCAGTCTGGGACTAGCGGGGCAGAGGGGCAATGAGCAGTTCTTC
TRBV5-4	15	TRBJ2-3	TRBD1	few	CASSHRGLGTDTQYF	TGTGCCAGCAGTCACAGGGGGCTTGGCACAGATACGCAGTATTTT
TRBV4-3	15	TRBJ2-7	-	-	CASSQELGEAYEQYF	TGCGCCAGCAGCCAGGAACTCGGGGAAGCCTACGAGCAGTACTTC
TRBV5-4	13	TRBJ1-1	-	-	CASKGDVNTEAFF	TGTGCCAGCAAGGGAGACGTGAACACTGAAGCTTTCTTT
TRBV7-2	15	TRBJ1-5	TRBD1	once	CASSLGDRAGQPQHF	TGTGCCAGCAGCTTAGGGGACAGGGCGGGTCAGCCCCAGCATTTT
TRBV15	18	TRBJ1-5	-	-	CATSRDDAGAVYNQPQHF	TGTGCCACCAGCAGAGATGATGCAGGGGCAGTATACAATCAGCCCCAGCATTTT
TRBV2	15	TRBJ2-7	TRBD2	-	CASRSLPGLAGEQYF	TGTGCCAGCCGCTCCCTTCCGGGACTAGCGGGGGAGCAGTACTTC
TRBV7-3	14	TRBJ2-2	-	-	CASSLLAGTGELFF	TGTGCCAGCAGCTTACTAGCCGGCACCGGGGAGCTGTTTTTT
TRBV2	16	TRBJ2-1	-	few	CASSELGSFPYNEQFF	TGTGCCAGCAGTGAACTGGGCAGCTTCCCCTACAATGAGCAGTTCTTC
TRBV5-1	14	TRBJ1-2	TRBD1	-	CASSTGTGDHGYTF	TGCGCCAGCTCTACCGGGACAGGGGACCATGGCTACACCTTC